The 30 T cell receptor beta chains below were found in one sample sequenced in a study of PD-L1 blockade in urothelial cancer. The protocol was immunoSEQ multiplex PCR, while the TCRdb copy is restricted to in-frame clones and leaves out a portion. Among roughly 120,000 clones listed, around 89% were seen once. The time point is: peripheral blood 6 weeks after treatment start. Sequenced here: PBMCs, sampled around atezolizumab (anti-PD-L1) treatment. The receptors here all came from a man aged 55 to 70 with urothelial cancer.

The chain employs TRBV19 and TRBJ1-3, with D possibly TRBD1 on 5 matching bases. Trimming shortened V by 7 bases and J by 0 bases, and 10 bases separated the two germline ends. The germline V gene encodes CDR1 LNHDA and CDR2 SQIVND (reference sequence). This CDR3 has 14 amino acids. CDR3 loop: CASIGTYSGNTIYF. For the CDR3, the DNA is TGTGCCAGTATTGGGACTTACTCTGGAAACACCATATATTTT.

The V gene is TRBV7-3, the J gene TRBJ1-1; TRBD1 agrees at 9 bases. The CDR3 is 14 amino acids. Unmatched junction bases numbered 9, after V lost 7 bases and J lost 6 bases. The V gene's germline CDR1 is SGHTA and CDR2 FQGTGA. The CDR3 loop is CASTSGQGTSEAFF. As DNA, the CDR3 is TGTGCCAGCACCTCGGGACAGGGAACGTCTGAAGCTTTCTTT.

The chain recombines TRBV9 with TRBJ1-4, with D perhaps matching TRBD1 (5 bases). This CDR3 spans 15 amino acids. Germline V gives CDR1 SGDLS, CDR2 YYNGEE. Trimming left V 0 bases short and J 6 bases short, with 12 bases between. The CDR3 sequence is CASSVGTGLYEKLFF. The CDR3 region has the DNA TGTGCCAGCAGCGTAGGAACAGGTCTTTATGAAAAACTGTTTTTT.

This clone was picked up a small number of times. The chain joins TRBV14 to TRBJ1-2, with 7 bases matching TRBD1. The V gene end was trimmed by 4 bases and the J gene end by 4 bases; junction bases not matched to a gene: 3. The CDR3 spans 13 residues. Germline assignment: CDR1 SGHDN and CDR2 FVKESK. The CDR3 DNA reads TGTGCCAGCAGCCTTGGGACAGTCTATGGCTACACCTTC. Translating gives CASSLGTVYGYTF.

This clone was seen a single time. The rearrangement joins TRBV28 to TRBJ2-7; 11 bases are shared with TRBD2. CDR1 and CDR2 (germline): MDHEN, SYDVKM. V shed 6 bases and J 4 bases; nucleotides not matched to a gene: 5. CDR3 size: 14 residues. The DNA for the CDR3 is TGTGCCAGCAGGGTAGCGGGAGGGGGGTACGAGCAGTACTTC. Residues: CASRVAGGGYEQYF.

The V and J genes are TRBV9 and TRBJ2-1, with 7 bases identical to TRBD2. The V gene end was trimmed by 0 bases and the J gene end by 4 bases; junction bases not matched to a gene: 4. Germline CDR1 SGDLS, CDR2 YYNGEE. This CDR3 is 15 amino acids long. The chain's CDR3 is CASSVGDYIYNEQFF. CDR3 coding DNA: TGTGCCAGCAGCGTAGGGGACTATATTTACAATGAGCAGTTCTTC.

The genes are TRBV5-6 and TRBJ2-4; D perhaps matches TRBD2 (6 bases). CDR1 SGHDT and CDR2 YYEEEE come from the germline V gene. Trimming left V 6 bases short and J 6 bases short, with 13 bases between. CDR3 size: 13 residues. The CDR3 DNA follows: TGTGCCAGCATCCTGCAGGGAGGAAACATTCAGTACTTC. Its translation: CASILQGGNIQYF.

The chain is built from TRBV18 and TRBJ2-5, with TRBD1 matching 7 bases. Per germline, CDR1 KGHSH and CDR2 LQKENI. The CDR3 totals 13 residues. Germline trimming cut 4 bases from V and 3 bases from J; bases unmatched to any gene: 2. CDR3 DNA: TGTGCCAGCTCACGTGACAGGGAAGAGACCCAGTACTTC. Amino acids: CASSRDREETQYF.

The chain combines TRBV5-4 with TRBJ2-1, with 8 bases that match TRBD2. The CDR3 runs 17 residues. J gave up 0 bases and V 0 bases, and 5 bases lay outside the gene matches. CDR1 is SGHNT and CDR2 is YYREEE in the germline V gene (reference sequence). In nucleotides, the CDR3 is TGTGCCAGCAGCTTGGGCGTTAGCGGGACCTCCTACAATGAGCAGTTCTTC. Protein sequence: CASSLGVSGTSYNEQFF.

CDR3 amino acids: CASSQVGGRGEQYF. CDR3 coding DNA: TGCGCCAGCAGCCAGGTGGGGGGGCGCGGCGAGCAGTACTTC. The V call is TRBV4-1, the J call TRBJ2-5; TRBD2 is a possible D gene (7 bases). The J call could be wrong; TRBJ2-7 is a better fit for the DNA end. The CDR3 length is 14 residues. Germline CDR1 is MGHRA and CDR2 is YSYEKL.

A word on this clone: The junction departs from germline at one end; a sequencing error may be responsible. The V gene is TRBV6-4, the J gene TRBJ1-5, with no clear D. This CDR3 spans 13 amino acids. CDR1 and CDR2 (germline): MRHNA, SNTAGT. The CDR3 is CASSATSDQPQHF. As DNA, the CDR3 is TGTGCCAGCAGCGCAACTAGCGATCAGCCCCAGCATTTT.

V usage is TRBV15 and J usage is TRBJ1-2, with D possibly being TRBD1 (6 bases). The length of the CDR3 is 15 residues. V lost 3 bases, J lost 7 bases, and 18 bases lay in between. CDR1 and CDR2 (germline): LNHNV, YYDKDF (reference sequence). CDR3 amino acids: CATSRGGQRVSGYTF. CDR3 DNA sequence: TGTGCCACCAGCAGGGGTGGACAGAGAGTAAGTGGCTACACCTTC.

The rearrangement joins TRBV10-1 to TRBJ1-2; 9 positions agree with TRBD1. Germline V lookup: CDR1 WNHNN, CDR2 SYGVQD (reference sequence). The CDR3 is made up of 17 amino acids. With 6 bases clipped from V and 0 bases from J, the junction kept 11 bases outside the gene matches. In DNA, the CDR3 is TGCGCCAGCAGCCACCTGGACAGGGGCTCACCTAACTATGGCTACACCTTC. Its protein product is CASSHLDRGSPNYGYTF.

V gene TRBV9 combines with J gene TRBJ2-3, with D unresolved. This CDR3 is built from 13 residues. With 4 bases removed from V and 6 bases from J, the gap between germline ends came to 12 bases. Per germline, CDR1 SGDLS and CDR2 YYNGEE. CDR3 sequence (DNA): TGTGCCAGCAGCCCCGGTCATTTTGATACGCAGTATTTT. Translated, it gives CASSPGHFDTQYF.

The chain recombines TRBV30 with TRBJ2-1; 15 nucleotides line up with TRBD2. CDR3 length equals 15 residues. Trimming removed 3 bases from V and 10 bases from J; junction bases left unmatched: 7. The germline gives CDR1 GTSNPN, CDR2 SVGIG (reference sequence). Written as DNA, the CDR3 is TGTGCCTGGAGCGGCGGACTAGCGGGAGGGAACGAGCAGTTCTTC. Translation gives CAWSGGLAGGNEQFF.

The chain links TRBV7-9 to TRBJ2-7; TRBD1 matches at 10 bases. This CDR3 contains 18 residues. V lost 4 bases, J lost 0 bases, and 12 bases stayed unmatched. In germline, CDR1 is SEHNR, CDR2 FQNEAQ (reference sequence). CDR3 amino acids: CASSSFPPGQGNSYEQYF. The CDR3 bases are TGTGCCAGCAGCTCTTTTCCACCGGGACAGGGGAACTCCTACGAGCAGTACTTC.

This clone was seen a single time. V gene TRBV7-3 combines with J gene TRBJ2-5; 12 bases are shared with TRBD1. The CDR3 extends over 15 amino acids. The ends lost 5 bases at V and 3 bases at J; junction bases unmatched: 4. CDR1 and CDR2 (germline): SGHTA, FQGTGA. CDR3 nucleotides: TGTGCCAGCAGCACGGGACAGGGGGCCGAAGAGACCCAGTACTTC. This gives the protein CASSTGQGAEETQYF.

The chain joins TRBV6-5 to TRBJ2-1, with TRBD2 identical over 8 bases. In germline, CDR1 is MNHEY, CDR2 SVGAGI. V trimming: 4 bases; J trimming: 8 bases; junction bases outside the gene matches: 10. There are 15 residues in the CDR3. CDR3 in amino acids: CASSFSGITGDEQFF. The CDR3 bases are TGTGCCAGCAGTTTTAGCGGGATCACCGGAGATGAGCAGTTCTTC.

Only a few counts were recorded for this clone. The CDR3 reads CAWRAGVTGELFF. The CDR3, as DNA: TGTGCCTGGAGGGCGGGAGTAACCGGGGAGCTGTTTTTT. The rearrangement uses TRBV30 and TRBJ2-2; TRBD2 agrees at 7 bases. Trimming cost V 3 bases and J 5 bases; bases outside gene matches: 3. CDR3 length: 13 residues. Germline V gene lookup returns CDR1 GTSNPN and CDR2 SVGIG (reference sequence).

This chain uses TRBV30 with TRBJ2-7, with 11 nucleotides matching TRBD2. The CDR3 contains 15 residues. The junction had 4 bases not matched to a gene; V was cut back by 1 base and J by 2 bases. CDR1 GTSNPN and CDR2 SVGIG come from the germline V gene (reference sequence). As DNA, the CDR3 is TGTGCCTGGAGTGAGACTAGCGGGGTAACCTACGAGCAGTACTTC. Translated, it gives CAWSETSGVTYEQYF.

The V call is TRBV28, the J call TRBJ1-6, with D perhaps TRBD1 (6 bases). Germline CDR1 and CDR2: MDHEN and SYDVKM. The CDR3 covers 12 residues. V was clipped by 5 bases and J by 9 bases, with 8 bases between them. CDR3 sequence reads: CASSAQGSPLHF. For the CDR3, the DNA is TGTGCCAGCAGTGCACAGGGTTCACCCCTCCACTTT.

V is TRBV28 and J is TRBJ2-7, with 10 nucleotides matching TRBD2. Trimming removed 4 bases from V and 4 bases from J; junction bases left unmatched: 10. Germline V lookup: CDR1 MDHEN, CDR2 SYDVKM. CDR3 size: 16 residues. In DNA, the CDR3 is TGTGCCAGCAGTTGGGAAGATAGCGGGGGGCGATACGAGCAGTACTTC. Its protein is CASSWEDSGGRYEQYF.

The genes are TRBV7-2 and TRBJ1-2; 7 bases agree with TRBD1. Per the germline V gene, CDR1 is SGHTA and CDR2 is FQGNSA. This CDR3 comprises 15 residues. The V and J ends lost 5 bases and 0 bases, in that order; junction bases with no gene match: 6. The CDR3: CASSRGQAANYGYTF. The CDR3 coding sequence is TGTGCCAGCAGCCGCGGACAGGCAGCTAACTATGGCTACACCTTC.

J is TRBJ1-2 and V is TRBV6-5; D might be TRBD1 (6 bases). The CDR3 length is 14 residues. V lost 2 bases, J lost 4 bases, and 11 bases lay in between. The V gene's germline CDR1 is MNHEY and CDR2 SVGAGI. The CDR3: CASSYTGNRYGYTF. The DNA of the CDR3 is TGTGCCAGCAGTTACACAGGGAACCGCTATGGCTACACCTTC.

The rearrangement uses TRBV21-1 and TRBJ1-2. TRBV21-1 is deemed a pseudogene. This CDR3 has 13 amino acids. The CDR3 region has the DNA TGTGCCAGCAGCAAAGACCGGGATAAAAGCTACACCTTC. It specifies CASSKDRDKSYTF.

The J gene is TRBJ1-6, the V gene TRBV9; weak D call: TRBD1 (5 bases). Germline loops: CDR1 SGDLS, CDR2 YYNGEE. With 3 bases removed from V and 6 bases from J, the gap between germline ends came to 10 bases. The CDR3 consists of 14 residues. CDR3 nucleotide sequence: TGTGCCAGCAGCGGAGCCCAGGGTAATTCACCCCTCCACTTT. Its translation: CASSGAQGNSPLHF.

This chain connects TRBV5-5 to TRBJ2-1; TRBD2 aligns across 8 bases. The ends lost 7 bases at V and 1 base at J; junction bases unmatched: 4. This CDR3 comprises 14 residues. The germline V gene encodes CDR1 SGHKS and CDR2 YYEKEE (reference sequence). CDR3 region: CASGKRESYNEQFF. CDR3 DNA: TGTGCCAGCGGAAAGCGGGAGTCCTACAATGAGCAGTTCTTC.

This clone has just one count. The genes are TRBV7-9 and TRBJ1-5; possible D gene TRBD1, 5 bases. The V end lost 1 base, the J end lost 3 bases, and 13 bases lay between the germline ends. CDR1 SEHNR and CDR2 FQNEAQ come from the germline V gene (reference sequence). The CDR3 is made up of 16 amino acids. CDR3 sequence: CASSLEGRGYNQPQHF. For the CDR3, the DNA is TGTGCCAGCAGCTTAGAAGGTAGGGGCTACAATCAGCCCCAGCATTTT.

The chain couples TRBV2 to TRBJ1-2, with D maybe TRBD1 (5 bases). CDR1 and CDR2 from the germline V gene are SNHLY and FYNNEI. CDR3 length: 14 amino acids. V dropped 2 bases and J dropped 5 bases, with 12 bases sitting between them. The DNA of the CDR3 is TGTGCCAGCAGTGAATGGGCAGGGCATTATGGCTACACCTTC. This translates into CASSEWAGHYGYTF. Using reference TRBV2 and TRBJ1-2 for the parts outside the CDR3, the full variable domain is EPEVTQTPSHQVTQMGQEVILRCVPISNHLYFYWYRQILGQKVEFLVSFYNNEISEKSEIFDDQFSVERPDGSNFTLKIRSTKLEDSAMYFCASSEWAGHYGYTFGSGTRLTVV.

This clone is a singleton in its sample. The V gene is TRBV12-2, the J gene TRBJ1-6; the table's D call TRBD1 went unverified against the DNA. TRBV12-2 has pseudogene status. The CDR3 totals 18 residues. The DNA for the CDR3 is TGTGCAAGTCGCTTAGCGCGGACAGTAAGCTCCTATAATTCACCCCTCCACTTT. Its protein product is CASRLARTVSSYNSPLHF.